This T cell receptor beta chain comes out of a study of OX40 agonist ivuxolimab in advanced cancers. Generated by immunoSEQ multiplex PCR, the TCRdb table keeps only in-frame clones and is missing some. The profile covers 90,000 or so clones, with about 90% appearing a single time and roughly 1.1% taken by the ten largest. V lost 2 bases and J lost 2, with 10 bases in between. Germline V gene lookup returns CDR1 SGHRS and CDR2 YFSETQ. This CDR3 region has 14 residues. The TCR comes from an adult with an advanced solid tumor such as melanoma, head and neck, liver or kidney cancer. The V call is TRBV5-1, the J call TRBJ1-2, with unresolved D. Source: CD4+ or CD8+ T cells sorted from blood, taken in a trial of the OX40 agonist ivuxolimab. This CDR3 reads CASSFEGRNYGYTF. The CDR3 region has the DNA TGCGCCAGCAGCTTTGAAGGACGGAACTATGGCTACACCTTC.